This TCR beta chain was profiled in a study of monozygotic twins with inflammatory bowel disease (dated by TCRdb to about 2019). Some background on the complete study: The full study comprised approximately 28 monozygotic twin pairs: nine German pairs (four IBD-concordant, five IBD-discordant) and 19 IBD-discordant Danish pairs. Disease-associated traits were sought mainly through comparisons between IBD patients and their genetically identical healthy co-twins within discordant pairs. Each individual had, on average, about 151 000 unique TCRalpha sequences and 181 000 unique TCRbeta sequences available for analysis.

Including the terminal cysteine and phenylalanine, the CDR3 comprises 16 residues. The DNA sequence is not available. According to the germline V gene (reference sequence), CDR1 reads LGHDT and CDR2 reads YNNKEL. Overall study results and their limits: Repertoire similarity did not differ between concordant and discordant twins, possibly due to limited statistical power. IBD patients had lower TCRbeta repertoire diversity, measured by the inverse Simpson index, than their healthy co-twins. IBD patients shared fewer clonotypes with other individuals than healthy twins did, most markedly in patients showing signs of disease activity. The analysis was unable to tell apart different T cell subtypes. Background noise and inter-individual variability may have been introduced into the repertoires by the differing immunosuppressive treatments among patients. The results gave no support for a single strong signal or clonotype linked to IBD.

To prepare the library, 5' RACE was applied. For each TCR library, 3,500 to 4,500 ng of total RNA was used. For each sample, cDNA synthesis with SMARTScribe reverse transcriptase was split into eight separate reactions. During cDNA synthesis, unique molecular identifiers containing a 6-nucleotide sample barcode were introduced by template switching. Amplification of TCRalpha and TCRbeta cDNA involved two nested PCRs of approximately 16 and 10 cycles, and each PCR was followed by bead purification. Before amplification, the cDNA was both treated with uracil DNA-glycosylase and purified with the QIAquick PCR purification kit. The second PCR added Illumina TruSeq-compatible adapters along with sample-specific barcodes. TapeStation and Qubit were used to check library quality and concentration, and 5 to 5.5 ng of each library was pooled. Pooled libraries were sequenced on an Illumina HiSeq2500 single-index Rapid Run with 2 x 100 bp reads and custom sequencing primers. Per the source publication's procedure: UMI-based consensus assembly with MiGEC version 1.2.6 was used to correct PCR and sequencing errors. V(D)J alignment, clonotype assembly and CDR3 extraction were performed with MiXCR version 2.1.1. Normalisation of gene usage, clonotype sharing and MAIT/NKT TCR abundance was achieved by analysing the top 1000, 10 000 and 20 000 clonotypes per sample. Diversity was computed as the inverse Simpson index with the vegan R package after downsampling to 27 000 UMIs. Paired Mann-Whitney U tests on discordant twin pairs were used, with Benjamini-Hochberg multiple-testing correction. TCRdb reprocessed the reads, so every CDR3 protein sequence counts as one entry and DNA is not shown. Here the V and J calls rest on TCRdb's processing, not on the authors' analysis. Per the sample table, the count is a few hundred thousand distinct CDR3 sequences. The ten biggest clones cover about 2.5% of the sample.

A roughly 2.5 ml peripheral blood sample was drawn into PAXgene tubes per donor and stored at -80°C. Total RNA was isolated from whole blood with the PAXgene blood miRNA kit on an automated QIAcube, without T cell sorting. Peripheral blood from monozygotic twin pairs who were concordant or discordant for inflammatory bowel disease underwent deep TCRalpha and TCRbeta repertoire profiling using unique molecular barcoding. Smoking habits were recorded for all twin pairs, and each individual was classified as a current, former or never smoker. A remark on this clonotype: Its antigen remains unidentified.

The chain joins TRBV3-1 to TRBJ2-3. The receptor comes from a human donor with ulcerative colitis or Crohn's disease, or a healthy co-twin of an affected twin (not recorded which). The sequencing sample was made of blood. CDR3 sequence: CASSQRVQPYTDTQYF.